This T cell receptor (beta chain) was sequenced during a study of cytomegalovirus exposure and HLA in healthy donors. Overall study: Around 180 million T cells yielded approximately 110 million unique TCR beta sequences in earlier analysis. Study-wide results and caveats: When presence/absence was analysed, sequencing depth was taken to be roughly uniform across donors.

This CDR3 is 16 amino acids long. CDR1 and CDR2 (germline): SGHTA, FQGNSA. V dropped 5 bases and J dropped 2; count of bases not matched to a gene: 4. PCR involved 60 Vbeta and 13 Jbeta primers. Repertoires were generated with immunoSEQ multiplex PCR, while TCRdb's copy carries only in-frame clones and drops some. This table holds 100,000 to 150,000 clones, 73% found once. In its sample, this clone was seen a few times. Its matching antigen is unknown. The sequence derives from a woman in her 40s in good health and CMV-seropositive. The sample taken for sequencing was PBMCs. V is TRBV7-2 and J is TRBJ2-3; TRBD2 matches 13 bases. The CDR3 protein is CASSLGLAGATDTQYF. The CDR3 DNA is TGTGCCAGCAGCCTTGGACTAGCGGGGGCCACAGATACGCAGTATTTT.